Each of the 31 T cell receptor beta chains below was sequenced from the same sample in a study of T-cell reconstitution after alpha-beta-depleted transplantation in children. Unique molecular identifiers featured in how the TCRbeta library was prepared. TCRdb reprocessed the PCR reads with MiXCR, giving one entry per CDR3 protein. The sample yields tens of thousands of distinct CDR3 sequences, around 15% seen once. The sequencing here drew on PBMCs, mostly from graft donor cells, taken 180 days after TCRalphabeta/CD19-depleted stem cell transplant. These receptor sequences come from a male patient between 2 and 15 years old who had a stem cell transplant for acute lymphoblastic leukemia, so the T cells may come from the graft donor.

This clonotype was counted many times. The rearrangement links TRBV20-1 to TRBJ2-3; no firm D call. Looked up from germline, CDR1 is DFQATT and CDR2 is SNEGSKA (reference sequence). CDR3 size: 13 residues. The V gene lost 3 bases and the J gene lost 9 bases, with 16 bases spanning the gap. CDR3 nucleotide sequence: TGCAGTGCTAGCGATATTAGGGAATCAACGCAGTATTTT. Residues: CSASDIRESTQYF.

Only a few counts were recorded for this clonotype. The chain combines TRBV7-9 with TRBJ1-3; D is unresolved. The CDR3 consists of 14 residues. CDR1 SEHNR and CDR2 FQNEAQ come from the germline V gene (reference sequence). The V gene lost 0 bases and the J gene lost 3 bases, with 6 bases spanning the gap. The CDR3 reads CASSLAEIGNTIYF. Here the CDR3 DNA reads TGTGCCAGCAGCTTAGCTGAAATTGGAAACACCATATATTTT.

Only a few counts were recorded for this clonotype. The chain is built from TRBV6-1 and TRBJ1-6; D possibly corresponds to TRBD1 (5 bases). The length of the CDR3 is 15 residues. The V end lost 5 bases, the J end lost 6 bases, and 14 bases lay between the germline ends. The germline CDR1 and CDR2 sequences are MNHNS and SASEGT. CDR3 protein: CASSKRQTLNSPLHF. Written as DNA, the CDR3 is TGTGCCAGCAGTAAGCGACAGACCCTTAATTCACCCCTCCACTTT.

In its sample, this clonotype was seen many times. Here the CDR3 reads CASLRTSGATDTQYF. In nucleotides, the CDR3 is TGCGCCAGTCTGAGGACTAGCGGGGCCACAGATACGCAGTATTTT. J is TRBJ2-3 and V is TRBV5-1; TRBD2 matches at 12 bases. Germline V lookup: CDR1 SGHRS, CDR2 YFSETQ. This CDR3 has 15 residues. J was trimmed by 2 bases and V by 8 bases; bases with no gene match: 6.

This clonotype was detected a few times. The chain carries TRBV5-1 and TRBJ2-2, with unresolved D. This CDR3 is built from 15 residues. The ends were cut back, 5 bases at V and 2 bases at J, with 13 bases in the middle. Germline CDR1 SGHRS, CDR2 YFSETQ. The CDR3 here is CASSAVGSNTGELFF. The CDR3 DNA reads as TGCGCCAGCAGTGCTGTAGGCTCAAACACCGGGGAGCTGTTTTTT.

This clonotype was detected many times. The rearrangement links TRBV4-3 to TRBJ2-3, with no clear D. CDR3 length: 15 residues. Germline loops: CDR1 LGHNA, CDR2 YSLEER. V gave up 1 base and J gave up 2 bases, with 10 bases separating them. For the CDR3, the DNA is TGCGCCAGCAGCCAAGGACTGGCACTCACAGATACGCAGTATTTT. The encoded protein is CASSQGLALTDTQYF.

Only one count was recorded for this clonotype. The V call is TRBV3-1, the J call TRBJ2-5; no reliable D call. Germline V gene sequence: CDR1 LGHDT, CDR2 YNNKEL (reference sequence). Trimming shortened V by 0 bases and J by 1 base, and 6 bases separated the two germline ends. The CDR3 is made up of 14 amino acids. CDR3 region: CASSQEWIQETQYF. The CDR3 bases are TGTGCCAGCAGCCAAGAGTGGATCCAAGAGACCCAGTACTTC.

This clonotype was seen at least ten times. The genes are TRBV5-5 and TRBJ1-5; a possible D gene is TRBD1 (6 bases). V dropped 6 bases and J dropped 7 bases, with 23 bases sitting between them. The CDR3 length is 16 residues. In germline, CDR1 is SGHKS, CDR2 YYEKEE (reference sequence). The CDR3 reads CASNIGPNRDGQPQHF. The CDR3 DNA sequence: TGTGCCAGCAACATAGGTCCAAACAGGGATGGGCAGCCCCAGCATTTT.

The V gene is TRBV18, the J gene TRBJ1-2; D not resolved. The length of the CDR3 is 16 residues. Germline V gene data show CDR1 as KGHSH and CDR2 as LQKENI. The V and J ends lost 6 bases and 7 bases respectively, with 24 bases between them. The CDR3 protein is CASSQLDTVFEGGYTF. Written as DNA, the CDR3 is TGTGCCAGCTCTCAACTCGACACGGTTTTTGAGGGTGGCTACACCTTC.

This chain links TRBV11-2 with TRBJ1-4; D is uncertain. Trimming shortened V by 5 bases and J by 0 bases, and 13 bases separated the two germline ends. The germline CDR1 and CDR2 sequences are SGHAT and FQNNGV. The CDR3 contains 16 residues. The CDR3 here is CASSPRGDATNEKLFF. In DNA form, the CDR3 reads TGTGCCAGCAGCCCACGGGGAGATGCAACTAATGAAAAACTGTTTTTT.

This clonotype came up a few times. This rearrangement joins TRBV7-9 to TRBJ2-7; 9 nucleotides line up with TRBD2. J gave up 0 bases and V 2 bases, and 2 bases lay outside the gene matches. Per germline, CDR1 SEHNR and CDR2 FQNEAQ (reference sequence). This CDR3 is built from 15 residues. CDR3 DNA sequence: TGTGCCAGCAGCTTACTAGCGGGGATCTCCTACGAGCAGTACTTC. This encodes CASSLLAGISYEQYF. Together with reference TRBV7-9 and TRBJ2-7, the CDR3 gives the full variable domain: DTGVSQNPRHKITKRGQNVTFRCDPISEHNRLYWYRQTLGQGPEFLTYFQNEAQLEKSRLLSDRFSAERPKGSFSTLEIQRTEQGDSAMYLCASSLLAGISYEQYFGPGTRLTVT.

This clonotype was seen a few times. DNA of the CDR3: TGTGCCAGCAGCCCTCGCTGGAAACTAACCGGGGAGCTGTTTTTT. Protein sequence: CASSPRWKLTGELFF. The chain links TRBV7-8 to TRBJ2-2; D gene unclear. V was clipped by 5 bases and J by 5 bases, with 15 bases between them. This CDR3 spans 15 amino acids. CDR1 and CDR2 (germline): SGHVS, FQNEAQ.

DNA for the CDR3: TGTGCCAGCAGTTACTCGGCAGGCCTCACCTACGAGCAGTACTTC. Its protein product is CASSYSAGLTYEQYF. The chain couples TRBV6-5 to TRBJ2-7, with unresolved D. Germline V gives CDR1 MNHEY, CDR2 SVGAGI. The CDR3 contains 15 residues. Trimming removed 0 bases at V and 2 bases at J, with 11 bases between.

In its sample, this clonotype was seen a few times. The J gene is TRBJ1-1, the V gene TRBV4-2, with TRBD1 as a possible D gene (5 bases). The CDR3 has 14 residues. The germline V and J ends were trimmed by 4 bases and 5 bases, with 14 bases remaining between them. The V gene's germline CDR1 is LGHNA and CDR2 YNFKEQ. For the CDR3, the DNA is TGTGCCAGCAGCCTCTACAGGTGGGAAACTGAAGCTTTCTTT. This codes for CASSLYRWETEAFF.

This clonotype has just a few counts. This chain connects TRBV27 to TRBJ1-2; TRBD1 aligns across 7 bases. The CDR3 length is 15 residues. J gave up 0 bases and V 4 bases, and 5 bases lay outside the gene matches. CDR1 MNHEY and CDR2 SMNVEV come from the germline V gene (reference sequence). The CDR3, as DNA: TGTGCCAGCAGTTGGCAGGGGGTATCTAACTATGGCTACACCTTC. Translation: CASSWQGVSNYGYTF.

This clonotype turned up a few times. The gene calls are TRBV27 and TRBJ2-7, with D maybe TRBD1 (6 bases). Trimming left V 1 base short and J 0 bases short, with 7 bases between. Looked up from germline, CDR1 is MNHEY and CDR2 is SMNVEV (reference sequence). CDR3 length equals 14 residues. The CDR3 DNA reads TGTGCCAGCAGTTTATTGGACAGCTCCTACGAGCAGTACTTC. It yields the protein CASSLLDSSYEQYF.

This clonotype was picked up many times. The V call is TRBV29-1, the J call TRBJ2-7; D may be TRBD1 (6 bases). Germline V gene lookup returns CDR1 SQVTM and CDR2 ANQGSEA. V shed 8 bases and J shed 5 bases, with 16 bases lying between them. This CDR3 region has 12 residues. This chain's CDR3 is CSTIRGTDEQYF. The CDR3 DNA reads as TGCAGCACGATCAGGGGAACGGACGAGCAGTACTTC.

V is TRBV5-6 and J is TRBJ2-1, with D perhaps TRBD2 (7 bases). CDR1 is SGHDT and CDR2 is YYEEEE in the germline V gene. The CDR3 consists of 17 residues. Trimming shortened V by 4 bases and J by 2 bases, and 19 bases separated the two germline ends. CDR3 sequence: CASSPKGGPDPYNEQFF. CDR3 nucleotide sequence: TGTGCCAGCAGCCCGAAGGGGGGGCCAGATCCCTACAATGAGCAGTTCTTC.

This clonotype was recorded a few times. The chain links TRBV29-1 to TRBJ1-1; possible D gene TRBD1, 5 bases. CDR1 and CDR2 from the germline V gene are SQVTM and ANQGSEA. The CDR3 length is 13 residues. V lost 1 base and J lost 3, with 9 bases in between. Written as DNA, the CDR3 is TGCAGCGTTGAAGGGCAGGGTGACACTGAAGCTTTCTTT. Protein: CSVEGQGDTEAFF.

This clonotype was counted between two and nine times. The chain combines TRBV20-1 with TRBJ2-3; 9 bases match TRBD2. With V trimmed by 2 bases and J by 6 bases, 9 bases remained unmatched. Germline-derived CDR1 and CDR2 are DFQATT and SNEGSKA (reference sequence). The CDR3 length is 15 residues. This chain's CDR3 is CSARPSASGVDTQYF. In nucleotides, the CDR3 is TGCAGTGCTAGACCATCGGCTAGCGGGGTTGATACGCAGTATTTT.

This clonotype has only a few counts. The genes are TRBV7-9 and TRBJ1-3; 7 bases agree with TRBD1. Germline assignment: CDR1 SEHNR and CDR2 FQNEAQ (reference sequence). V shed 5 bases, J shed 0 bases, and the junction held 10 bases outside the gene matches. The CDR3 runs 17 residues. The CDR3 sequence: CASSTRQGYGSGNTIYF. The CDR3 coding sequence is TGTGCCAGCAGCACAAGACAGGGCTACGGCTCTGGAAACACCATATATTTT.

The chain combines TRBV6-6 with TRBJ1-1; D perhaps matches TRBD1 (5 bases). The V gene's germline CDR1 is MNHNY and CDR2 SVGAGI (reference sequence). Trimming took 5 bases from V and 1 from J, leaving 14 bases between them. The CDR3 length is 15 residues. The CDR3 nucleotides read TGTGCCAGCAGTGGGGCGGGTCTGGCGAACACTGAAGCTTTCTTT. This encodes CASSGAGLANTEAFF.

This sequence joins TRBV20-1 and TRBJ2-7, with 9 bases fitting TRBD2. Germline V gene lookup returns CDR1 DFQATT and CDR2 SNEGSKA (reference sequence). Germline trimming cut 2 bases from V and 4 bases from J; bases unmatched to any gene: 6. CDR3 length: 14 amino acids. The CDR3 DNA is TGCAGTGCTAGAAGCGCGGGGGGGGTGTACGAGCAGTACTTC. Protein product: CSARSAGGVYEQYF.

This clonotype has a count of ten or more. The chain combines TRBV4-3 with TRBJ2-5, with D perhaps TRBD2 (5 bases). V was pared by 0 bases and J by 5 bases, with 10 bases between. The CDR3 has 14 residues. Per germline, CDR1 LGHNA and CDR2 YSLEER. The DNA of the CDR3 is TGCGCCAGCAGCCAAGAGTGGACTGAGGAGACCCAGTACTTC. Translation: CASSQEWTEETQYF.

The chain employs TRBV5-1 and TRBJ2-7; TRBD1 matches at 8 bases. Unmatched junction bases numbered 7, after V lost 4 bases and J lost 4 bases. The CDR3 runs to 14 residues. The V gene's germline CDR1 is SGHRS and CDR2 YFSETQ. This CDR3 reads CASSPRDRLYEQYF. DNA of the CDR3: TGCGCCAGCAGCCCTCGGGACAGGCTTTACGAGCAGTACTTC.

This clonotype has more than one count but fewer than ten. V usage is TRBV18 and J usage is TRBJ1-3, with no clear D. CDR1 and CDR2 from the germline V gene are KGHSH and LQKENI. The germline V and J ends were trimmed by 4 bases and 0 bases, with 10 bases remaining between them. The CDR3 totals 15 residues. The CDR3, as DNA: TGTGCCAGCTCACACGACCCGAGCTCTGGAAACACCATATATTTT. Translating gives CASSHDPSSGNTIYF.

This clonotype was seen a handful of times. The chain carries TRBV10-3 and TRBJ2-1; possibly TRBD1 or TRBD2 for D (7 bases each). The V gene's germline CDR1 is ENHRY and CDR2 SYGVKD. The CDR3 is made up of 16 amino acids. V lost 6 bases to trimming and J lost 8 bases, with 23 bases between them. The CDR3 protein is CAIRAGGGPPPYEQFF. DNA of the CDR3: TGTGCCATCAGAGCAGGGGGGGGGCCTCCCCCCTATGAGCAGTTCTTC.

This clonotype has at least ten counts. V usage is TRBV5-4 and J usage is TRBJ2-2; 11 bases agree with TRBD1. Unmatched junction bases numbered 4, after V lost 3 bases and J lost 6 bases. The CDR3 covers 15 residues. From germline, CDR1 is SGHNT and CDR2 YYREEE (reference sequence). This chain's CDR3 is CASSSGQGAPGELFF. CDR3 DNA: TGTGCCAGCAGCTCCGGACAGGGGGCGCCCGGGGAGCTGTTTTTT.

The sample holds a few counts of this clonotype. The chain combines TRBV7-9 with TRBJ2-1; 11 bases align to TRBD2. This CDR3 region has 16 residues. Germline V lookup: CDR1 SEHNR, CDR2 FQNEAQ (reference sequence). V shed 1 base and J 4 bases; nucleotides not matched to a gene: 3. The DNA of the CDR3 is TGTGCCAGCAGCTTAGTTGGGACTAGCGGATACAATGAGCAGTTCTTC. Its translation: CASSLVGTSGYNEQFF.

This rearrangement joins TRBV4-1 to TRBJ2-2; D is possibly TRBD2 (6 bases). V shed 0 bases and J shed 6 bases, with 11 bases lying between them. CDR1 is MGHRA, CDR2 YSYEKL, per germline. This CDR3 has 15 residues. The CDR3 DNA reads TGCGCCAGCAGCCAAGATGGAGGGCGCGCCGGGGAGCTGTTTTTT. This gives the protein CASSQDGGRAGELFF.

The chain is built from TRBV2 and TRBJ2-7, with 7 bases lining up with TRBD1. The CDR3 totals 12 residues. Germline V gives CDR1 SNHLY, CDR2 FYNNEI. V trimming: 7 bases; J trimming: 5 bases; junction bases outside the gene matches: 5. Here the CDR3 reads CASTDRVDEQYF. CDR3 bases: TGTGCCAGCACCGACAGGGTGGACGAGCAGTACTTC.